One TCR beta chain is described in this entry. The data belong to a study of technical replicates of blood from a few donors. Assay: immunoSEQ multiplex PCR; the TCRdb copy retains only in-frame clones and omits some. The sample records tens of thousands of clones, 93% being singletons. The CDR3 runs 12 residues. The ends were cut back, 5 bases at V and 11 bases at J, with 13 bases in the middle. CDR1 MDHEN and CDR2 SYDVKM come from the germline V gene. The sequenced material came from T cells isolated from PBMCs. The receptor's source is a human donor in good health. The genes are TRBV28 and TRBJ1-5; D unclear. In DNA form, the CDR3 reads TGTGCCAGCAGTGTAAACGAGGTGTCCCAGCATTTT. It translates to CASSVNEVSQHF.